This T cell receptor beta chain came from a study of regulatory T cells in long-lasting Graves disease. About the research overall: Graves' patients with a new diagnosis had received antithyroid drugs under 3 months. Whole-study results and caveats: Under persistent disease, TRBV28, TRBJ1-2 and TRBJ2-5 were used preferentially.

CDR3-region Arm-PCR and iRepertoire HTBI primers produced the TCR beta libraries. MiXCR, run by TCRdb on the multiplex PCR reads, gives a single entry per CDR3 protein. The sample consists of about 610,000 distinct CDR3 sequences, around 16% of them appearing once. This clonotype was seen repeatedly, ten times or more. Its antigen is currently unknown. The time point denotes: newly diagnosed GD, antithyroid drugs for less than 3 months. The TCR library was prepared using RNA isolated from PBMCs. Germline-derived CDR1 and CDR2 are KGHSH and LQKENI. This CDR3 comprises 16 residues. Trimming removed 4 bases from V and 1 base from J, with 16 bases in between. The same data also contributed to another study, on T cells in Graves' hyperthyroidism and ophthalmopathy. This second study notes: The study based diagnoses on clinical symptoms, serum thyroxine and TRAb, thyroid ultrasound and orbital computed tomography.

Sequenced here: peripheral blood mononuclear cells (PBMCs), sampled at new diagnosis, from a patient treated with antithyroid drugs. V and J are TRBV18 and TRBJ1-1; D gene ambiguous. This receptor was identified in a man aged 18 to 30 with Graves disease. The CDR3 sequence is CASSLNDLLTNTEAFF. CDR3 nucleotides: TGTGCCAGCTCACTAAATGACCTTTTAACGAACACTGAAGCTTTCTTT.